This TCR beta chain was identified in a study of blood T cell repertoires in COVID-19. Study in general: COVID-19 samples, acute and convalescent, were from the United States, Italy and Spain. T cells, B-cell-depleted T cells, or PBMCs supplied cDNA or gDNA.

V lost 2 bases and J lost 6, with 14 bases in between. The CDR3 spans 15 residues. Per the germline V gene, CDR1 is SGHTA and CDR2 is FQGNSA. Authors' data handling: Researchers report that nucleated cell counts were estimated from reference gene primer amplification. Sequencing was performed with immunoSEQ multiplex PCR; in TCRdb, only in-frame clones are kept and a portion is missing. That table furnishes V, J and clone size, whereas the DNA furnished D and trimming. This table has nearly 45,000 clones, nearly 80% appearing once. The sequence came from a man between 70 and 80 years old with acute or convalescent COVID-19. The chain is built from TRBV7-2 and TRBJ1-5, with D maybe TRBD1 (5 bases). The sequenced sample was peripheral blood. The CDR3 loop reads CASSLSSAGSQPQHF. Written as DNA, the CDR3 is TGTGCCAGCAGCTTAAGTTCGGCAGGGTCTCAGCCCCAGCATTTT.